The next 8 T cell receptor beta chains were all read from a single sample in a study of CD8 T cell repertoires and HIV-1 epitope variants (TCRdb year 2020). Their antigens remain unidentified. The method behind the library was the immunoSEQ multiplex PCR assay. The immuneACCESS repertoire file appears here via TCRdb, limited to in-frame rearrangements. These files lack a portion of the clones; in checked studies, under half of the deficit traces to unresolved V genes, and the cause of the others is not known. Across this sample there are 4,000 to 5,000 clones, with roughly 67% seen only once. Clones ranked in the top ten supply around 47% of the sample. Material: cultured CD8+ T cells derived from PBMCs. These receptor sequences come from a male donor with HIV.

V gene TRBV28 combines with J gene TRBJ1-1; D gene unclear. The V end was cut by 4 bases, the J end by 0 bases, with 6 bases between. The germline V gene encodes CDR1 MDHEN and CDR2 SYDVKM. The CDR3 totals 13 residues. CDR3 in DNA: TGTGCCAGCAGTTCTTCTATGAACACTGAAGCTTTCTTT. Its protein product is CASSSSMNTEAFF.

The CDR3 nucleotides read TGTGCGGTTTCAGGGGGGGTGTCGGGCAATCAGCCCCAGCATTTT. It translates to CAVSGGVSGNQPQHF. This chain connects TRBV28 to TRBJ1-5, with 7 positions matching TRBD1. The CDR3 extends over 15 amino acids. Germline lookup yields CDR1 MDHEN and CDR2 SYDVKM.

The chain employs TRBV28 and TRBJ1-2; D not certain. Germline loops: CDR1 MDHEN, CDR2 SYDVKM. The CDR3 is made up of 12 amino acids. V was trimmed by 9 bases and J by 3 bases, leaving 11 bases between them. The CDR3 region has the DNA TGTGCCAGTTATTCCTTGGACTATGGCTACACCTTC. Protein product: CASYSLDYGYTF.

This chain uses TRBV7-3 with TRBJ1-1, with D uncertain. CDR3 length: 13 amino acids. Trimming stripped 2 bases from V and 6 bases from J, with 10 bases between. CDR1 is SGHTA, CDR2 FQGTGA, per germline. CDR3 DNA: TGTGCCAGCAGCTTAGAGGCAGCGTCTGAAGCTTTCTTT. Translating it yields CASSLEAASEAFF.

The rearrangement links TRBV28 to TRBJ1-1, with 7 bases that match TRBD1. The germline CDR1 and CDR2 sequences are MDHEN and SYDVKM. The CDR3 consists of 14 residues. Trimming removed 8 bases from V and 3 bases from J; junction bases left unmatched: 9. CDR3 residues: CASAIQGGDTEAFF. The CDR3 bases are TGTGCCAGCGCCATCCAGGGGGGAGACACTGAAGCTTTCTTT.

A few counts support this clone. The junction differs from germline at one of its ends, possibly a read error. The genes are TRBV7-7 and TRBJ2-3; maybe TRBD2 (6 bases). CDR1 is SSHAT and CDR2 is FNYEAQ in the germline V gene (reference sequence). The CDR3 extends over 14 amino acids. As DNA, the CDR3 is TGTGCTAGCAGCTTGGAGGGGTCCACAGATACGCAGTATTTT. Translating it yields CASSLEGSTDTQYF.

The chain has TRBV29-1 and TRBJ2-2; D is unclear. The CDR3 length is 13 residues. Germline V lookup: CDR1 SQVTM, CDR2 ANQGSEA. Trimming shortened V by 4 bases and J by 0 bases, and 6 bases separated the two germline ends. CDR3 in amino acids: CSVGRPNTGELFF. In nucleotides, the CDR3 is TGCAGCGTTGGACGTCCGAACACCGGGGAGCTGTTTTTT.

This chain's CDR3 is CASSYSRQSSYEQYF. Written as DNA, the CDR3 is TGTGCCAGCAGTTACTCCAGACAGAGCTCCTACGAGCAGTACTTC. The rearrangement joins TRBV6-5 to TRBJ2-7; D is perhaps TRBD1 (5 bases). The CDR3 totals 15 residues. V was shortened by 0 bases and J by 0 bases, with 9 bases between the two germline ends. CDR1 is MNHEY and CDR2 is SVGAGI in the germline V gene.